This TCR beta chain is drawn from a study of T cells in tuberculosis. Regarding the study as a whole: Smaller alpha distances in active tuberculosis partly reflected shorter CDR3-alpha lengths. GMM-specific TCRs were nearer to active tuberculosis alpha repertoires, suggesting expansion.

Generated by immunoSEQ multiplex PCR, the TCRdb table keeps only in-frame clones and is missing some. There are some 34,000 clones in the sample; just under 95% occur only once, and 7.7% lies in the top ten. Latent tuberculosis screening used tuberculin skin test and IGRA at entry. As to this clone: Its antigen is not known.

Germline V gives CDR1 MNHNS, CDR2 SASEGT. Trimming removed 3 bases from V and 4 bases from J; junction bases left unmatched: 5. CDR3 length: 14 residues. The clonotype comes from a donor between 5 and 29 years old with latent tuberculosis or without tuberculosis infection. Some clones in this sample may be carry-over from other donors' samples. Sequencing used PBMCs. The chain joins TRBV6-1 to TRBJ1-1; 7 positions match TRBD1. The CDR3 spells CASSETTGTTEAFF. The CDR3 nucleotides are TGTGCCAGCAGTGAGACGACAGGGACCACTGAAGCTTTCTTT.